These 9 T cell receptor beta chains originate from one sample sequenced in a study of vaccination and CD4 T cells after COVID-19. The treatment here: roughly 11-day PBMC culture with coronavirus spike peptide pools or control peptides (ViraFEST assay). Once obtained from cultured CD4+ T cells, the DNA was sequenced using the Oncomine TCR Beta short-read assay. From the PCR reads, TCRdb called clonotypes with MiXCR, one entry per CDR3 protein. The sample has 10,000 to 15,000 distinct CDR3 sequences; about 42% are singletons. No antigen is known for these receptors. This sample comprised CD4+ T cells from blood, cultured in vitro, obtained before SARS-CoV-2 vaccination. The source is a human donor who had recovered from COVID-19.

With respect to this clonotype: A read error may explain this, as a much larger clone is one base away. This chain connects TRBV6-2 or TRBV6-3 to TRBJ1-1, with TRBD1 matching over 8 bases. This CDR3 contains 14 residues. Germline values: CDR1 MNHEY, CDR2 SVGEGT. CDR3 sequence: CASSLQGGKAEASF. CDR3 sequence (DNA): TGTGCCAGCAGCCTACAGGGGGGCAAGGCTGAAGCTTCCTTT.

This rearrangement joins TRBV6-1 to TRBJ1-2; D is undetermined. Trimming removed 3 bases at V and 0 bases at J, with 2 bases between. In germline, CDR1 is MNHNS, CDR2 SASEGT. The CDR3 runs to 12 residues. In DNA form, the CDR3 reads TGTGCCAGCAGTGAGCCTAACTATGGCTACACCTTC. This translates into CASSEPNYGYTF.

The chain links TRBV6-5 to TRBJ1-1; D possibly corresponds to TRBD1 (5 bases). Germline values: CDR1 MNHEY, CDR2 SVGAGI. V gave up 4 bases and J gave up 4 bases, with 13 bases separating them. This CDR3 contains 14 residues. CDR3 region: CASSWAQGATEAFF. The CDR3 nucleotides are TGTGCCAGCAGTTGGGCTCAGGGTGCCACTGAAGCTTTCTTT.

This clonotype occurred a few times. This chain links TRBV7-9 with TRBJ1-3, with TRBD1 identical over 7 bases. Germline V CDR1 and CDR2: SEHNR, FQNEAQ (reference sequence). Unmatched junction bases numbered 7, after V lost 5 bases and J lost 0 bases. The CDR3 sequence is 16 residues long. CDR3 nucleotides: TGTGCCAGCAGCCCTATCGACAGGGACTCTGGAAACACCATATATTTT. Translation gives CASSPIDRDSGNTIYF.

In its sample, this clonotype was seen a few times. The J gene is TRBJ2-1, the V gene TRBV20-1; D call uncertain. V lost 5 bases and J lost 1, with 12 bases in between. The CDR3 length is 14 residues. The germline V gene has CDR1 DFQATT and CDR2 SNEGSKA (reference sequence). CDR3 residues: CSAVSWRSYNEQFF. CDR3 in DNA: TGCAGTGCTGTGTCCTGGCGGTCCTACAATGAGCAGTTCTTC.

This rearrangement joins TRBV6-1 to TRBJ1-2; no firm D call. Trimming took off 6 bases at V and 7 bases at J, with 12 bases between the two ends. CDR1 MNHNS and CDR2 SASEGT come from the germline V gene. The CDR3 runs 12 residues. CDR3 bases: TGTGCCAGCAGATCCTTTACGGCTGGCTACACCTTC. Translating it yields CASRSFTAGYTF.

This clonotype was detected a few times. At one end the junction does not follow the germline gene, possibly because of a read error. The rearrangement joins TRBV28 to TRBJ1-5; D might be TRBD1 (5 bases). This CDR3 has 15 amino acids. Germline V gene sequence: CDR1 MDHEN, CDR2 SYDVKM. For the CDR3, the DNA is TGTGCCAGTAGCCGCTATCGACGGGGCAATCAGCCCCAGCACTTT. Protein product: CASSRYRRGNQPQHF.

The V call is TRBV29-1, the J call TRBJ2-7, with D possibly TRBD2 on 6 matching bases. CDR1 SQVTM and CDR2 ANQGSEA come from the germline V gene. Trimming shortened V by 3 bases and J by 6 bases, and 18 bases separated the two germline ends. The CDR3 covers 14 residues. This CDR3 reads CSVDGGGVGSEQYF. DNA for the CDR3: TGCAGCGTTGACGGAGGAGGGGTGGGGAGCGAGCAGTACTTC.

CDR3 residues: CATGTPPYEQYF. The CDR3 region has the DNA TGTGCCACTGGGACCCCACCGTACGAGCAGTACTTC. The chain is built from TRBV6-2 or TRBV6-3 and TRBJ2-7, with D tentatively TRBD1 or TRBD2 (5 bases each). Germline V gives CDR1 MNHEY, CDR2 SVGEGT. The CDR3 loop spans 12 amino acids. V was trimmed by 10 bases and J by 4 bases, leaving 14 bases between them.